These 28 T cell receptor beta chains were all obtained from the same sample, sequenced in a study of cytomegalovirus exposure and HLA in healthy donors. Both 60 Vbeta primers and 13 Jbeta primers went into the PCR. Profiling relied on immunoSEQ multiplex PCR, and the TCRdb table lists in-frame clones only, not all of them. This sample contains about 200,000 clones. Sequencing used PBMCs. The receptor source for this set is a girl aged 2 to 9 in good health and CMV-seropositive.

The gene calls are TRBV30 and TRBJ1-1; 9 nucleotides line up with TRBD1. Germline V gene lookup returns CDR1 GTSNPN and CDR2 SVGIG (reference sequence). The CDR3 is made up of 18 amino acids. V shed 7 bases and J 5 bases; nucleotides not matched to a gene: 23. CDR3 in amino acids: CALIYRGQGNSEMTEAFF. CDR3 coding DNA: TGTGCCTTGATCTACCGAGGACAGGGGAACTCTGAAATGACTGAAGCTTTCTTT.

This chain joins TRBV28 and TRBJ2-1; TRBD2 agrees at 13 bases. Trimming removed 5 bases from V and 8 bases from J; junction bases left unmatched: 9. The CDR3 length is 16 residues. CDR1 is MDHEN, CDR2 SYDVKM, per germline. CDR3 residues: CASSPPTSGRRHEQFF. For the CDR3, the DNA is TGTGCCAGCAGTCCCCCGACTAGCGGGAGGAGGCATGAGCAGTTCTTC. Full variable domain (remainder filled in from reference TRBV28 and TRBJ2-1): DVKVTQSSRYLVKRTGEKVFLECVQDMDHENMFWYRQDPGLGLRLIYFSYDVKMKEKGDIPEGYSVSREKKERFSLILESASTNQTSMYLCASSPPTSGRRHEQFFGPGTRLTVL.

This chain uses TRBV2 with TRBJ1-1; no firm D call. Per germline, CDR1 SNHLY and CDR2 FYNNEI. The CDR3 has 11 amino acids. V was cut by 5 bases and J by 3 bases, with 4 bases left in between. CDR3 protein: CASSPDTEAFF. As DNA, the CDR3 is TGTGCCAGCAGTCCTGACACTGAAGCTTTCTTT.

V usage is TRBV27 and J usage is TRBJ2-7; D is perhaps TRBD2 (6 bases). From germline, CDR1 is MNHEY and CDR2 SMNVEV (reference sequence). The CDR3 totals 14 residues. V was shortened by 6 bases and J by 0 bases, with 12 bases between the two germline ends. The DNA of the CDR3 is TGTGCCAGCAGATCTGGGGGAGGCTCCTACGAGCAGTACTTC. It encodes CASRSGGGSYEQYF.

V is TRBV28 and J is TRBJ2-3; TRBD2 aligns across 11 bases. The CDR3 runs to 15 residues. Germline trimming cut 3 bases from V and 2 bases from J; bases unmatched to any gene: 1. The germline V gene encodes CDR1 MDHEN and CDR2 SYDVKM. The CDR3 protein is CASSLTSGDTDTQYF. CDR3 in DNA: TGTGCCAGCAGTTTGACTAGCGGGGACACAGATACGCAGTATTTT.

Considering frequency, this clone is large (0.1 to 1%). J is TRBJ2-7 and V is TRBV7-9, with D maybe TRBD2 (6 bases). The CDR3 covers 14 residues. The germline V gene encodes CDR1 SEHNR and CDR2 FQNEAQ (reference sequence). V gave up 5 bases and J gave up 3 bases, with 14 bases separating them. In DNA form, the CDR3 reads TGTGCCAGCAGCCTGGGACTTCTCAACTACGAGCAGTACTTC. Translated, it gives CASSLGLLNYEQYF.

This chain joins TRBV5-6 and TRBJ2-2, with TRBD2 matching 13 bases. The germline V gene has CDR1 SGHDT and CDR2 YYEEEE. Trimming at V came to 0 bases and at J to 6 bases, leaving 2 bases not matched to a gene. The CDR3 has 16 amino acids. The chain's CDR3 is CASSLGLAGGAGELFF. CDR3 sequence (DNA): TGTGCCAGCAGCTTGGGACTAGCGGGAGGAGCCGGGGAGCTGTTTTTT.

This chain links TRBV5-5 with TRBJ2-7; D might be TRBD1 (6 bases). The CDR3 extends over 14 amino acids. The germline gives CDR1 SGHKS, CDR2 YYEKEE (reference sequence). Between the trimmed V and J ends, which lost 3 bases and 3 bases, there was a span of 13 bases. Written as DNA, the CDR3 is TGTGCCAGCAGCTCCCTAATGACAGGCTACGAGCAGTACTTC. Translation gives CASSSLMTGYEQYF.

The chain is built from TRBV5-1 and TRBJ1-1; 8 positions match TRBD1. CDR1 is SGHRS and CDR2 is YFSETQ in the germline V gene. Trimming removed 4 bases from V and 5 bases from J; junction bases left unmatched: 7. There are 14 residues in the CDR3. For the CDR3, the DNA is TGCGCCAGCAGCCCGGACAGGGTAGCAACTGAAGCTTTCTTT. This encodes CASSPDRVATEAFF.

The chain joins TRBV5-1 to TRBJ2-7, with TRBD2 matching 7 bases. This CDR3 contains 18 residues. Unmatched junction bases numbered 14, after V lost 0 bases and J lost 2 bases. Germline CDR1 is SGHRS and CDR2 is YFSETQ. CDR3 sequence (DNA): TGCGCCAGCAGCTTGGGGGATAGCGGGCCCACCTGGGCCTACGAGCAGTACTTC. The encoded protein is CASSLGDSGPTWAYEQYF. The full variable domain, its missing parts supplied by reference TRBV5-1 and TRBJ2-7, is KAGVTQTPRYLIKTRGQQVTLSCSPISGHRSVSWYQQTPGQGLQFLFEYFSETQRNKGNFPGRFSGRQFSNSRSEMNVSTLELGDSALYLCASSLGDSGPTWAYEQYFGPGTRLTVT.

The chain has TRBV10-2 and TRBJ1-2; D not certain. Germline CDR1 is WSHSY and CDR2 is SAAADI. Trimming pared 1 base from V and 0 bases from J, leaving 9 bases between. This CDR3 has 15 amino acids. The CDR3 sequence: CASSEYSKSNYGYTF. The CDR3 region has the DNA TGCGCCAGCAGTGAGTACAGTAAATCTAACTATGGCTACACCTTC.

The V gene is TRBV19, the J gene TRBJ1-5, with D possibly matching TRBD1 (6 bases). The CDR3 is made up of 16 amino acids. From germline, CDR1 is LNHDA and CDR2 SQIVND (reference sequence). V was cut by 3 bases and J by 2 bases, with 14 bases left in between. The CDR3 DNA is TGTGCCAGTAGTATGTTGTCAGGGGTTGGCAATCAGCCCCAGCATTTT. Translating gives CASSMLSGVGNQPQHF.

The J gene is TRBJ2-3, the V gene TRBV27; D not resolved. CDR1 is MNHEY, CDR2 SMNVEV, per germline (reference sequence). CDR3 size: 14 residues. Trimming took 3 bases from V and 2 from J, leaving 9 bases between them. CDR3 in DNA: TGTGCCAGCAGTTTGGTACGGTACACAGATACGCAGTATTTT. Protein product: CASSLVRYTDTQYF.

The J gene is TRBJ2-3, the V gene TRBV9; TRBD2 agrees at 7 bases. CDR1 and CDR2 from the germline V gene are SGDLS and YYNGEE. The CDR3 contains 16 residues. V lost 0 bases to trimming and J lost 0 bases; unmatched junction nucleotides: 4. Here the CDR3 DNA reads TGTGCCAGCAGCGTAGGGGTGCGGGAGAGCACAGATACGCAGTATTTT. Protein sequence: CASSVGVRESTDTQYF. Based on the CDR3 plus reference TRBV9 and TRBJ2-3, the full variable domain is DSGVTQTPKHLITATGQRVTLRCSPRSGDLSVYWYQQSLDQGLQFLIQYYNGEERAKGNILERFSAQQFPDLHSELNLSSLELGDSALYFCASSVGVRESTDTQYFGPGTRLTVL.

The CDR3 loop is CASSRGASNQPQHF. Here the CDR3 DNA reads TGTGCCAGCAGTCGGGGGGCAAGCAATCAGCCCCAGCATTTT. The chain has TRBV28 and TRBJ1-5; possible D gene TRBD1, 6 bases. V was cut by 5 bases and J by 1 base, with 9 bases left in between. CDR3 length equals 14 residues. CDR1 MDHEN and CDR2 SYDVKM come from the germline V gene.

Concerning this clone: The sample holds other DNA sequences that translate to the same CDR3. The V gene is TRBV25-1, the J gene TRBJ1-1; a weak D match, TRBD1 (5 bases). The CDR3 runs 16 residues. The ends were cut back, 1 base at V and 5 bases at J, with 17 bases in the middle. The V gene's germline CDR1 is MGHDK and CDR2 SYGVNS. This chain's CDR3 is CASSEFFAGKGTEAFF. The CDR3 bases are TGTGCCAGCAGTGAATTTTTCGCAGGGAAGGGGACTGAAGCTTTCTTT.

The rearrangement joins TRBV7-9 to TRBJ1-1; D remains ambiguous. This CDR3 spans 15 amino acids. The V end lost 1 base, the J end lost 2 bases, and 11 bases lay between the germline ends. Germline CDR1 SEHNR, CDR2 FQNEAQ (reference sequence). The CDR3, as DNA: TGTGCCAGCAGCTTAGGAATGATGCGAAACACTGAAGCTTTCTTT. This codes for CASSLGMMRNTEAFF.

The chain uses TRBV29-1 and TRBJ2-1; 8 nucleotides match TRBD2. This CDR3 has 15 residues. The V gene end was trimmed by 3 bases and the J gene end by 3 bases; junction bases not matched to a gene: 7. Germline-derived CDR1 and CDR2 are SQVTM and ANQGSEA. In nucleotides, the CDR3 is TGCAGCGTTGACGGGTTAGCGGGATTCTACAATGAGCAGTTCTTC. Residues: CSVDGLAGFYNEQFF.

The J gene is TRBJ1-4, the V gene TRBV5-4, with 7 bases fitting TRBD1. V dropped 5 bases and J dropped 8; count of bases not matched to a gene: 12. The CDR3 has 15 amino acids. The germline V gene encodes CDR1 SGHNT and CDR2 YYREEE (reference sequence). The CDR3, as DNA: TGTGCCAGCAGTCGCGGCAGGACAGGAGGGGAAAAACTGTTTTTT. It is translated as CASSRGRTGGEKLFF.

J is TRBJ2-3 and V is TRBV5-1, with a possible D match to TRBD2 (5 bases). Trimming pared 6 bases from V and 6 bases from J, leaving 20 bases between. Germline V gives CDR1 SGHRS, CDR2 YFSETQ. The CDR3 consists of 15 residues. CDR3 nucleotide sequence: TGCGCCAGCACTCTGGGCGGGCGGCCCGGGGATACGCAGTATTTT. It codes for CASTLGGRPGDTQYF.

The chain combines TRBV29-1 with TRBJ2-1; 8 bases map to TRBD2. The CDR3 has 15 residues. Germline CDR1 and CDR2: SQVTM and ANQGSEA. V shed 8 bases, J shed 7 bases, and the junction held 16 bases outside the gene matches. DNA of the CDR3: TGCAGCTCATGGGGGAAAGCGGGAGCCGAAAATGAGCAGTTCTTC. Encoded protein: CSSWGKAGAENEQFF.

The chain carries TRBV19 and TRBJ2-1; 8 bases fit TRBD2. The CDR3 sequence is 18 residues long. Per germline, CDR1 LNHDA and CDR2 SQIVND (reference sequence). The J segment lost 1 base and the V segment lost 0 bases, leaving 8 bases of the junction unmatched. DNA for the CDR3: TGTGCCAGTAGTATAGACCCTAGCGGGTTAGGATCCTACAATGAGCAGTTCTTC. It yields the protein CASSIDPSGLGSYNEQFF. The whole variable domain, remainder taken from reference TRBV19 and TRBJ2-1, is DGGITQSPKYLFRKEGQNVTLSCEQNLNHDAMYWYRQDPGQGLRLIYYSQIVNDFQKGDIAEGYSVSREKKESFPLTVTSAQKNPTAFYLCASSIDPSGLGSYNEQFFGPGTRLTVL.

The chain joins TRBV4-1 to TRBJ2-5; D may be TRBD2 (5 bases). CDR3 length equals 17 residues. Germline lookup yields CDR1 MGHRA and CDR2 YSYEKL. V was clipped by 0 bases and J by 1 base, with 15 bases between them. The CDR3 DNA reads TGCGCCAGCAGCCAAGAAATCACTAGACAAGCCCAAGAGACCCAGTACTTC. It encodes CASSQEITRQAQETQYF.

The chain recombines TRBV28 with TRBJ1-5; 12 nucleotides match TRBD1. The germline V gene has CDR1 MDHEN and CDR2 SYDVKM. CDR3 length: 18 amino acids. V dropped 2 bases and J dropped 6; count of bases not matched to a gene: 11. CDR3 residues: CASSLGPRDRGLVQPQHF. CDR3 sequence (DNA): TGTGCCAGCAGTTTAGGTCCCCGGGACAGGGGGCTGGTTCAGCCCCAGCATTTT.

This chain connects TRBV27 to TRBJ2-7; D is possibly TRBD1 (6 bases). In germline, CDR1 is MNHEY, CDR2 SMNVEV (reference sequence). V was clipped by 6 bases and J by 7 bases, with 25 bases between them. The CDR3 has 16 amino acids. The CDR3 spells CASSISMIGGESEQYF. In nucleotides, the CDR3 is TGTGCCAGCAGCATTAGTATGATAGGGGGTGAGAGTGAGCAGTACTTC.

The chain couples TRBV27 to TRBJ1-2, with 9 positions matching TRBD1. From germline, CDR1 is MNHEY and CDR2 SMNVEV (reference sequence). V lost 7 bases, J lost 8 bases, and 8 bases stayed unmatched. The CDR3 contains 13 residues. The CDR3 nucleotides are TGTGCCAGCACCGCGGGACAGGGTGGGGGCTACACCTTC. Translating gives CASTAGQGGGYTF.

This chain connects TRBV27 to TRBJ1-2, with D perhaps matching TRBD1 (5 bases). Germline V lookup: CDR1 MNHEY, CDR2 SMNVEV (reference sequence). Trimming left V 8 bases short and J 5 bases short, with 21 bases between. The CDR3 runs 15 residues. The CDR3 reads CASRLGANSIYGYTF. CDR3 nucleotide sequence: TGTGCCAGCCGGTTAGGGGCTAACTCAATTTATGGCTACACCTTC.

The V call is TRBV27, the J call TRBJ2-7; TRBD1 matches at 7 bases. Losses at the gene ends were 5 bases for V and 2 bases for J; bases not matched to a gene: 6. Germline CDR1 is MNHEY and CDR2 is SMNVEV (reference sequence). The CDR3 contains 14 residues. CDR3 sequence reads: CASSQDRATYEQYF. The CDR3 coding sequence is TGTGCCAGCAGTCAAGACAGGGCGACCTACGAGCAGTACTTC.